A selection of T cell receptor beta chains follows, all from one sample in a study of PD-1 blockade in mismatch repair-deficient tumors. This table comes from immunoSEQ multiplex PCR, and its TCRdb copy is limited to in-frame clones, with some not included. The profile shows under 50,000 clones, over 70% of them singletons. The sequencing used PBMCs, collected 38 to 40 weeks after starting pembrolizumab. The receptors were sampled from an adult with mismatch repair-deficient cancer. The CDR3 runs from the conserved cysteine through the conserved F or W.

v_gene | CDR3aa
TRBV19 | CASSHAGAGQETQYF
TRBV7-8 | CASSLEARQVGNTIYF
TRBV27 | CASSFSTFSSYNEQFF
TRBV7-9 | CASSDLADSYNEQFF
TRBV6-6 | CASSSIGDEQYF
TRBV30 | CAWLYSGANVLTF
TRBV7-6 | CASSNRGRGGSGNTIYF
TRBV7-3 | CASSVRLADTQYF
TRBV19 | CASKGQPGLNTGELFF
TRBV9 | CASSSTTRTSSYNEQFF
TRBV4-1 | CASSRGTGGGKTQYF
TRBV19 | CASTTQGLPYEQYF
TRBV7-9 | CASTIAGGPGLVDEQYF
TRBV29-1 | CSAWDKGIYEQYF
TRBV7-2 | CASRRGSLDYQETQYF
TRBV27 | CASSRRPGQGYEQYF
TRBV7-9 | CASSLDGTRTDTQYF
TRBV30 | CAWSVSGATSGNTIYF
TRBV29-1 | CSVAGQGRDTIYF
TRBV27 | CASSLQGGGNQPQHF
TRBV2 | CASSDAAGYGYTF
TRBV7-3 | CASSREGDIQYF
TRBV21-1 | CASSKRHRGLKGDTGELFF
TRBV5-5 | CASSLASGTDTQYF
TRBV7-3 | CASSLRGQGGWEETQYF
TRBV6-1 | CASSWTSGTEQYF
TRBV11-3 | CASSPYWTSTNEKLFF
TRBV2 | CASRPHPGDEQFF
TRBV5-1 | CASSLELAANEQFF
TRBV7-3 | CASSTGSWTDTQYF
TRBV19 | CASSIPSGRAVEQFF
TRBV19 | CASSIEQGLPRYNEQFF
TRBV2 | CASSEKSGQGVGQPQHF
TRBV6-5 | CASSFWGPNEKLFF
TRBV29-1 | CSLAGTGGTKIYNEQFF
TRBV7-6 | CASSCPPAGSYEQYF
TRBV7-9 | CASSFTGTNTGELFF
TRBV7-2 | CASSYSLLAARTDTQYF
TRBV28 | CASSLPYEGAHAYGYTF
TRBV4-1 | CASSALPGLAGSGETQYF
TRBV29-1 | CSVERASGNLDEQFF
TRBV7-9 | CASSPTPGTLNNEQFF
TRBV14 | CASSQVSLNSPLHF
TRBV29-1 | CSVCGIGGTWAEAFF
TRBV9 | CASSAPGLQNNEQFF